The 32 T cell receptor beta chains presented below share a single source sample, sequenced in a study of T cells in Graves' hyperthyroidism and ophthalmopathy. RNA transcripts yielded amplified TCR beta CDR3 regions. HTBI primers drove first-round RT-PCR of the TCR CDR3. TCRdb reprocessed the multiplex PCR reads via MiXCR and lists one record per CDR3 protein. The sample consists of fewer than 850,000 distinct CDR3 sequences, roughly a sixth of them appearing once. The sample consisted of blood. The source is a man in his fifties with Graves' hyperthyroidism.

The genes are TRBV19 and TRBJ2-2, with D hard to call. Per germline, CDR1 LNHDA and CDR2 SQIVND (reference sequence). Trimming shortened V by 4 bases and J by 0 bases, and 9 bases separated the two germline ends. The CDR3 extends over 15 amino acids. The CDR3 nucleotides read TGTGCCAGTAGTAACGGAGACACGAACACCGGGGAGCTGTTTTTT. The encoded protein is CASSNGDTNTGELFF. Full variable domain (rest looked up from reference TRBV19 and TRBJ2-2): DGGITQSPKYLFRKEGQNVTLSCEQNLNHDAMYWYRQDPGQGLRLIYYSQIVNDFQKGDIAEGYSVSREKKESFPLTVTSAQKNPTAFYLCASSNGDTNTGELFFGEGSRLTVL.

The table lists this clonotype with many counts. V usage is TRBV28 and J usage is TRBJ1-1, with 7 bases aligning to TRBD1. Trimming cost V 7 bases and J 2 bases; bases outside gene matches: 7. CDR3 length: 14 residues. Looked up from germline, CDR1 is MDHEN and CDR2 is SYDVKM. The CDR3 bases are TGTGCCAGCAATATGGGACAGCATAACACTGAAGCTTTCTTT. Encoded protein: CASNMGQHNTEAFF.

This clonotype turned up a few times. The chain is built from TRBV5-6 and TRBJ2-6, with 7 nucleotides matching TRBD1. The CDR3 is 15 amino acids. The trim removed 7 bases at V and 1 base at J, leaving 5 bases unmatched. Germline CDR1 and CDR2: SGHDT and YYEEEE. The CDR3 reads CASDYRGSGANVLTF. The CDR3, as DNA: TGTGCCAGCGACTACAGGGGATCTGGGGCCAACGTCCTGACTTTC.

This clonotype was recorded at least ten times. This chain joins TRBV2 and TRBJ1-1, with TRBD1 as a possible D gene (6 bases). In germline, CDR1 is SNHLY, CDR2 FYNNEI. The V and J ends lost 8 bases and 4 bases respectively, with 14 bases between them. This CDR3 has 13 residues. DNA for the CDR3: TGTGCCAGCGCCAGGGGTCTCGGCACTGAAGCTTTCTTT. Encoded protein: CASARGLGTEAFF.

This clonotype came up many times. This sequence joins TRBV2 and TRBJ1-2; 8 positions agree with TRBD1. Trimming took 7 bases from V and 8 from J; bases not matched to a gene: 9. The CDR3 is made up of 13 amino acids. Germline CDR1 reads SNHLY; CDR2 reads FYNNEI. The CDR3 DNA is TGTGCCAGCAACGTACAGGGGGGACGGGGCTACACCTTC. This gives the protein CASNVQGGRGYTF. Full variable domain (rest looked up from reference TRBV2 and TRBJ1-2): EPEVTQTPSHQVTQMGQEVILRCVPISNHLYFYWYRQILGQKVEFLVSFYNNEISEKSEIFDDQFSVERPDGSNFTLKIRSTKLEDSAMYFCASNVQGGRGYTFGSGTRLTVV.

In its sample, this clonotype was seen many times. The J gene is TRBJ2-7, the V gene TRBV6-2 or TRBV6-3; the match to TRBD1 covers 7 bases. Germline lookup yields CDR1 MNHEY and CDR2 SVGEGT. Trimming at V came to 0 bases and at J to 4 bases, leaving 3 bases not matched to a gene. The CDR3 is 14 residues long. The CDR3 region has the DNA TGTGCCAGCAGTTACTCGGGGACAGCGTACGAGCAGTACTTC. Its translation is CASSYSGTAYEQYF.

This clonotype was observed a few times. The J gene is TRBJ1-4, the V gene TRBV2; D ambiguous. CDR3 length: 15 amino acids. The V and J ends lost 6 bases and 0 bases respectively, with 11 bases between them. Germline V gene sequence: CDR1 SNHLY, CDR2 FYNNEI. CDR3 sequence reads: CASRYTWATNEKLFF. In DNA form, the CDR3 reads TGTGCCAGCAGGTACACTTGGGCAACTAATGAAAAACTGTTTTTT.

This chain joins TRBV20-1 and TRBJ2-7, with D unclear. CDR1 is DFQATT, CDR2 SNEGSKA, per germline (reference sequence). The V end lost 0 bases, the J end lost 6 bases, and 18 bases lay between the germline ends. The CDR3 contains 15 residues. CDR3 in amino acids: CSARDFVRWAGEQYF. CDR3 DNA: TGCAGTGCTAGAGATTTCGTCCGGTGGGCAGGCGAGCAGTACTTC.

This clonotype was seen at least ten times. V is TRBV20-1 and J is TRBJ2-7; 8 bases match TRBD1. Germline V gene sequence: CDR1 DFQATT, CDR2 SNEGSKA (reference sequence). The CDR3 loop spans 13 amino acids. Unmatched junction bases numbered 7, after V lost 5 bases and J lost 4 bases. This chain's CDR3 is CSAPRQGAYEQYF. The DNA of the CDR3 is TGCAGTGCTCCCCGCCAGGGGGCATACGAGCAGTACTTC.

This clonotype was seen repeatedly, ten times or more. The rearrangement links TRBV6-1 to TRBJ2-1, with a weak D call TRBD2 (5 bases). The CDR3 totals 13 residues. V dropped 7 bases and J dropped 2 bases, with 9 bases sitting between them. CDR1 and CDR2 (germline): MNHNS, SASEGT. CDR3 bases: TGTGCCAGCAATGGACTTGCCTACAATGAGCAGTTCTTC. It yields the protein CASNGLAYNEQFF.

On this clonotype: Compared with germline, one end of the junction differs, possibly owing to a read error. The chain employs TRBV6-1 and TRBJ1-3; D may be TRBD1 (6 bases). The CDR3 runs 17 residues. CDR1 and CDR2 from the germline V gene are MNHNS and SASEGT. The CDR3 DNA reads TGTGCCTGCAGAAAAAGAGCGGACAGCATCTCTGGAAACACCATATATTTT. It yields the protein CACRKRADSISGNTIYF.

J is TRBJ2-3 and V is TRBV29-1; D is undetermined. V shed 6 bases and J shed 0 bases, with 19 bases lying between them. The CDR3 runs 16 residues. Per the germline V gene, CDR1 is SQVTM and CDR2 is ANQGSEA. The CDR3 DNA reads as TGCAGCGTGCCCCCCCCCGGACGGCCAAGCACAGATACGCAGTATTTT. Translating gives CSVPPPGRPSTDTQYF.

This clonotype has more than one count but fewer than ten. This rearrangement joins TRBV19 to TRBJ1-5, with D hard to call. CDR3 size: 14 residues. Germline CDR1 LNHDA, CDR2 SQIVND (reference sequence). V was pared by 3 bases and J by 7 bases, with 13 bases between. CDR3 sequence (DNA): TGTGCCAGTAGTATGGGAGTTGGCGGGCAGCCCCAGCATTTT. This sequence encodes CASSMGVGGQPQHF.

The table lists this clonotype with a few counts. This chain connects TRBV7-6 to TRBJ2-3; tentatively, D is TRBD1 or TRBD2 (6 bases each). CDR1 and CDR2 from the germline V gene are SGHVS and FNYEAQ. Trimming cost V 2 bases and J 4 bases, with 13 bases left between them. This CDR3 region has 15 residues. CDR3 protein: CASSLLAGEADTQYF. CDR3 in DNA: TGTGCCAGCAGCTTATTGGCAGGGGAGGCAGATACGCAGTATTTT.

This chain links TRBV7-9 with TRBJ1-1; D gene unclear. Germline V CDR1 and CDR2: SEHNR, FQNEAQ (reference sequence). Trimming left V 2 bases short and J 4 bases short, with 14 bases between. The length of the CDR3 is 15 residues. Written as DNA, the CDR3 is TGTGCCAGCAGCTTAAGTAACCGCCCGAGCACTGAAGCTTTCTTT. Protein: CASSLSNRPSTEAFF.

This clonotype was observed many times. The chain combines TRBV2 with TRBJ2-3, with D possibly TRBD2 on 5 matching bases. The germline V gene has CDR1 SNHLY and CDR2 FYNNEI. Trimming left V 4 bases short and J 4 bases short, with 15 bases between. The length of the CDR3 is 15 residues. In DNA form, the CDR3 reads TGTGCCAGCAGTGCGCAGACGCTGAGGGCAGATACGCAGTATTTT. Its protein product is CASSAQTLRADTQYF.

This clonotype came up many times. This sequence joins TRBV20-1 and TRBJ2-1, with 9 bases identical to TRBD2. CDR1 is DFQATT and CDR2 is SNEGSKA in the germline V gene (reference sequence). This CDR3 spans 15 amino acids. With V trimmed by 3 bases and J by 5 bases, 8 bases remained unmatched. The CDR3 nucleotides read TGCAGTGCTAGTGTGGCGGGAGGGCCAAACAATGAGCAGTTCTTC. Translated: CSASVAGGPNNEQFF.

In this sample, this clonotype turned up a few times. V gene TRBV10-3 combines with J gene TRBJ2-1, with 12 nucleotides matching TRBD2. Losses at the gene ends were 8 bases for V and 9 bases for J; bases not matched to a gene: 11. The CDR3 sequence is 15 residues long. CDR1 and CDR2 (germline): ENHRY, SYGVKD. This CDR3 is CAISSTSGSTGEQFF. Written as DNA, the CDR3 is TGTGCCATCTCGTCGACTAGCGGGAGTACCGGTGAGCAGTTCTTC.

The V gene is TRBV4-3, the J gene TRBJ1-2, with TRBD1 matching 9 bases. This CDR3 is built from 13 residues. V lost 3 bases to trimming and J lost 8 bases; unmatched junction nucleotides: 4. Germline loops: CDR1 LGHNA, CDR2 YSLEER. CDR3 sequence: CASSQETGGGYTF. As DNA, the CDR3 is TGCGCCAGCAGCCAGGAGACAGGGGGAGGCTACACCTTC.

This clonotype showed up many times. The CDR3 sequence is CASSSQGTGGDIQYF. CDR3 sequence (DNA): TGTGCCAGCAGCTCCCAGGGTACCGGAGGGGACATTCAGTACTTC. V gene TRBV13 combines with J gene TRBJ2-4; possibly TRBD2 for D (6 bases). CDR1 is PRHDT and CDR2 is FYEKMQ in the germline V gene (reference sequence). Trimming left V 4 bases short and J 8 bases short, with 18 bases between. The CDR3 runs to 15 residues.

This clonotype appeared many times. The genes are TRBV20-1 and TRBJ2-7, with D unresolved. Looked up from germline, CDR1 is DFQATT and CDR2 is SNEGSKA (reference sequence). The V end lost 3 bases, the J end lost 1 base, and 7 bases lay between the germline ends. This CDR3 comprises 12 residues. The CDR3 is CSARSQSYEQYF. The CDR3 bases are TGCAGTGCTAGGAGCCAGTCCTACGAGCAGTACTTC.

The table lists this clonotype with many counts. The chain couples TRBV12-3 or TRBV12-4 to TRBJ2-5; D is ambiguous. V dropped 6 bases and J dropped 2 bases, with 13 bases sitting between them. This CDR3 has 14 amino acids. The CDR3 DNA sequence: TGTGCCAGCAGCTACGGGCCCCTACAAGAGACCCAGTACTTC. Its translation: CASSYGPLQETQYF.

Note on this clonotype: One base away lies a much larger clone, so this may be a sequencing read error. J is TRBJ1-5 and V is TRBV20-1, with 9 bases that match TRBD1. CDR1 is DFQATT and CDR2 is SNEGSKA in the germline V gene (reference sequence). Trimming cost V 3 bases and J 6 bases; bases outside gene matches: 3. The CDR3 runs to 13 residues. As DNA, the CDR3 is TGCAGTGCTAGGGGGACAGGGAGTCAGCCCCAGCATTTT. Protein: CSARGTGSQPQHF.

The chain is built from TRBV9 and TRBJ2-5; TRBD2 matches 12 bases. Germline trimming cut 0 bases from V and 2 bases from J; bases unmatched to any gene: 2. The CDR3 runs to 16 residues. In germline, CDR1 is SGDLS, CDR2 YYNGEE. The CDR3 DNA reads as TGTGCCAGCAGCGTAGGGACTAGCGGGGTGCAAGAGACCCAGTACTTC. This gives the protein CASSVGTSGVQETQYF.

The chain uses TRBV7-3 and TRBJ2-1; 9 bases are a match to TRBD1. V lost 0 bases, J lost 7 bases, and 4 bases stayed unmatched. Germline-derived CDR1 and CDR2 are SGHTA and FQGTGA. This CDR3 is built from 15 residues. The CDR3 sequence: CASSLTTGGGNEQFF. The DNA of the CDR3 is TGTGCCAGCAGCTTAACAACAGGGGGCGGGAATGAGCAGTTCTTC.

This clonotype was counted ten times or more. This chain connects TRBV3-1 to TRBJ2-5; 7 nucleotides align to TRBD2. The J segment lost 1 base and the V segment lost 1 base, leaving 9 bases of the junction unmatched. The germline V gene has CDR1 LGHDT and CDR2 YNNKEL (reference sequence). The CDR3 has 17 amino acids. The CDR3 protein is CASSQGSSGEFQETQYF. CDR3 DNA: TGTGCCAGCAGCCAAGGGTCTAGCGGAGAGTTCCAAGAGACCCAGTACTTC.

The table lists this clonotype with many counts. This sequence joins TRBV27 and TRBJ2-5; 10 bases are a match to TRBD2. V shed 0 bases, J shed 3 bases, and the junction held 4 bases outside the gene matches. Germline CDR1 reads MNHEY; CDR2 reads SMNVEV (reference sequence). CDR3 size: 16 residues. CDR3: CASSLSPSGRKETQYF. The CDR3 region has the DNA TGTGCCAGCAGTTTATCACCTAGCGGGAGAAAAGAGACCCAGTACTTC.

There are many counts of this clonotype. This chain joins TRBV28 and TRBJ2-4, with 7 bases matching TRBD1. The CDR3 has 15 residues. V lost 5 bases and J lost 2; bases outside the gene matches: 6. Germline V gene lookup returns CDR1 MDHEN and CDR2 SYDVKM. The CDR3 spells CASSQGGATKNIQYF. The CDR3 DNA reads as TGTGCCAGCAGTCAAGGGGGCGCGACCAAAAACATTCAGTACTTC.

Comment on this clonotype: It may be a read error: a sequence one base away is much more abundant. This chain's CDR3 is CASSLLGGGNSPFHF. The CDR3 DNA follows: TGTGCCAGCAGCCTGTTGGGGGGGGGTAATTCACCCTTCCACTTT. The genes are TRBV7-9 and TRBJ1-6; D might be TRBD1 (5 bases). This CDR3 has 15 residues. Per the germline V gene, CDR1 is SEHNR and CDR2 is FQNEAQ (reference sequence).

This clonotype was detected ten times or more. V and J are TRBV12-3 or TRBV12-4 and TRBJ2-1, with no clear D. The CDR3 sequence is 14 residues long. Trimming took off 10 bases at V and 5 bases at J, with 18 bases between the two ends. DNA for the CDR3: TGTGCCACCACTTTTCGGGCGGTTAACAATGAGCAGTTCTTC. Translated, it gives CATTFRAVNNEQFF.

This clonotype appeared a single time. V and J are TRBV10-1 and TRBJ2-1; 11 bases are a match to TRBD2. V was clipped by 2 bases and J by 9 bases; unmatched bases: 9. CDR3 length equals 16 residues. CDR1 and CDR2 (germline): WNHNN, SYGVQD (reference sequence). The CDR3 spells CASSEGFSGRAGEQFF. In nucleotides, the CDR3 is TGCGCCAGCAGTGAGGGGTTTAGCGGGAGGGCCGGTGAGCAGTTCTTC.

This clonotype was counted many times. This rearrangement joins TRBV27 to TRBJ1-1; 9 bases match TRBD1. V was clipped by 4 bases and J by 6 bases; unmatched bases: 9. The CDR3 contains 15 residues. The V gene's germline CDR1 is MNHEY and CDR2 SMNVEV (reference sequence). CDR3 nucleotides: TGTGCCAGCAGTTCGCCGACAGGGGGTGTTTCTGAAGCTTTCTTT. It specifies CASSSPTGGVSEAFF.